This passage covers 29 T cell receptor beta chains from one sample sequenced in a study of T cells in Graves' hyperthyroidism and ophthalmopathy. The CDR3 regions of TCR beta were amplified from RNA transcripts. HTBI primers drove first-round RT-PCR of the TCR CDR3. TCRdb recomputed calls from the multiplex PCR reads with MiXCR, one row per CDR3 protein. The repertoire holds roughly 500,000 distinct CDR3 sequences, with about 16% as singletons. Sequenced: blood. The source of these receptors is a woman aged 25 to 39 with Graves' ophthalmopathy.

This clonotype has a count of ten or more. The chain carries TRBV2 and TRBJ2-7; tentatively, D is TRBD1 (6 bases). V dropped 6 bases and J dropped 3 bases, with 18 bases sitting between them. Per the germline V gene, CDR1 is SNHLY and CDR2 is FYNNEI. This CDR3 region has 15 residues. The CDR3 DNA reads as TGTGCCAGCAGACCGATGACAGGCCTTGACTACGAGCAGTACTTC. This sequence encodes CASRPMTGLDYEQYF.

The chain carries TRBV5-6 and TRBJ2-1; D perhaps matches TRBD2 (6 bases). The V end was cut by 0 bases, the J end by 8 bases, with 12 bases between. Germline CDR1 and CDR2: SGHDT and YYEEEE. This CDR3 contains 14 residues. The chain's CDR3 is CASSLGGGSYEQFF. The CDR3 DNA is TGTGCCAGCAGCTTGGGTGGGGGGTCGTATGAGCAGTTCTTC.

Regarding this clonotype: This may stem from a read error, because a much larger clone lies one nucleotide away. The chain has TRBV20-1 and TRBJ2-7, with 7 bases identical to TRBD1. The germline gives CDR1 DFQATT, CDR2 SNEGSKA (reference sequence). CDR3 length: 14 amino acids. This CDR3 reads CSARDGTVLYEQHF. CDR3 DNA: TGCAGTGCTAGAGATGGGACAGTACTCTACGAGCAGCACTTC.

This clonotype was observed many times. The rearrangement joins TRBV20-1 to TRBJ1-5; D not certain. Germline V gives CDR1 DFQATT, CDR2 SNEGSKA (reference sequence). This CDR3 region has 12 residues. V lost 7 bases to trimming and J lost 0 bases, with 7 bases between them. The CDR3 reads CSVEDSNQPQHF. The CDR3 coding sequence is TGCAGTGTCGAGGATAGCAATCAGCCCCAGCATTTT.

In this sample, this clonotype turned up many times. The chain employs TRBV6-1 and TRBJ2-5; 8 bases are shared with TRBD1. The CDR3 is 12 amino acids. CDR1 is MNHNS, CDR2 SASEGT, per germline. Trimming removed 5 bases from V and 9 bases from J; junction bases left unmatched: 5. The CDR3 loop is CASSLDRDAQYF. As DNA, the CDR3 is TGTGCCAGCAGTTTGGACAGGGATGCCCAGTACTTC.

This clonotype came up many times. The gene calls are TRBV6-2 or TRBV6-3 and TRBJ1-1, with 11 bases aligning to TRBD1. The germline V gene encodes CDR1 MNHEY and CDR2 SVGEGT. This CDR3 comprises 14 residues. The trim removed 8 bases at V and 0 bases at J, leaving 2 bases unmatched. CDR3 sequence (DNA): TGTGCCAGCGGACAGGGGGCTATGAACACTGAAGCTTTCTTT. Its translation: CASGQGAMNTEAFF.

V is TRBV12-3 or TRBV12-4 and J is TRBJ2-1, with 9 bases matching TRBD2. Trimming at V came to 3 bases and at J to 8 bases, leaving 17 bases not matched to a gene. This CDR3 spans 18 amino acids. Written as DNA, the CDR3 is TGTGCCAGCAGTTTGGACGGGGAATTAGCGGGAGTTTATGATGAGCAGTTCTTC. Translating it yields CASSLDGELAGVYDEQFF.

This clonotype came up many times. The chain is built from TRBV7-2 and TRBJ1-4; 9 bases are shared with TRBD1. V shed 5 bases and J 7 bases; nucleotides not matched to a gene: 8. Germline CDR1 SGHTA, CDR2 FQGNSA. This CDR3 has 15 residues. The CDR3 bases are TGTGCCAGCAGCATATGGACAGGGGCTGGTGAAAAACTGTTTTTT. It specifies CASSIWTGAGEKLFF.

At least ten counts were recorded for this clonotype. The chain combines TRBV9 with TRBJ1-1; D is undetermined. The CDR3 has 15 residues. The germline CDR1 and CDR2 sequences are SGDLS and YYNGEE. V lost 4 bases to trimming and J lost 7 bases, with 20 bases between them. CDR3 sequence (DNA): TGTGCCAGCAGCAACTCCGCGCACACCATACTTGAAGCTTTCTTT. Its translation: CASSNSAHTILEAFF.

This clonotype was recorded at least ten times. The rearrangement joins TRBV30 to TRBJ1-3; D is perhaps TRBD1 (5 bases). CDR1 is GTSNPN, CDR2 SVGIG, per germline (reference sequence). The V and J ends lost 8 bases and 0 bases respectively, with 17 bases between them. The CDR3 consists of 15 residues. The CDR3 DNA follows: TGTGCCAGCCACCGGGACTCCACCTCTGGAAACACCATATATTTT. Translation gives CASHRDSTSGNTIYF.

The CDR3 DNA reads TGTGCCAGCTCACCACCGGGGAGCGGGATCTCGTCCTACGAGCAGTACTTC. Protein: CASSPPGSGISSYEQYF. This chain links TRBV18 with TRBJ2-7; 7 positions match TRBD2. In germline, CDR1 is KGHSH, CDR2 LQKENI. The V gene end was trimmed by 0 bases and the J gene end by 1 base; junction bases not matched to a gene: 9. This CDR3 comprises 17 residues.

The chain joins TRBV11-2 to TRBJ2-3; the D call may be TRBD1 or TRBD2 (7 bases each). This CDR3 spans 16 amino acids. V was pared by 5 bases and J by 4 bases, with 19 bases between. Germline V gives CDR1 SGHAT, CDR2 FQNNGV. The CDR3 loop reads CASSHRQGTSADTQYF. DNA for the CDR3: TGTGCCAGCAGCCACAGACAGGGTACTAGCGCAGATACGCAGTATTTT.

V gene TRBV2 combines with J gene TRBJ2-2; D remains ambiguous. V was shortened by 2 bases and J by 5 bases, with 15 bases between the two germline ends. The length of the CDR3 is 16 residues. Germline values: CDR1 SNHLY, CDR2 FYNNEI. The CDR3 here is CASSEKRALKTGELFF. The DNA of the CDR3 is TGTGCCAGCAGTGAAAAGCGTGCCCTGAAGACCGGGGAGCTGTTTTTT.

CDR3 residues: CATSQDTEAFF. In nucleotides, the CDR3 is TGTGCCACCAGCCAAGACACTGAAGCTTTCTTT. The chain has TRBV15 and TRBJ1-1; no firm D call. Germline CDR1 and CDR2: LNHNV and YYDKDF (reference sequence). There are 11 residues in the CDR3. With 5 bases removed from V and 3 bases from J, the gap between germline ends came to 4 bases.

This clonotype was seen once. This chain joins TRBV20-1 and TRBJ2-7; D unclear. Germline values: CDR1 DFQATT, CDR2 SNEGSKA (reference sequence). The CDR3 is made up of 13 amino acids. The V gene lost 6 bases and the J gene lost 7 bases, with 19 bases spanning the gap. DNA of the CDR3: TGCAGTGCAAATGGGATATACCATAGGGAGCAGTACTTC. Residues: CSANGIYHREQYF.

V is TRBV12-3 or TRBV12-4 and J is TRBJ1-4; D may be TRBD1 (6 bases). Trimming pared 4 bases from V and 7 bases from J, leaving 13 bases between. CDR3 size: 14 residues. The chain's CDR3 is CASSWSQGGEKLFF. CDR3 nucleotides: TGTGCCAGCAGTTGGTCACAAGGGGGTGAAAAACTGTTTTTT.

This clonotype showed up many times. This chain joins TRBV3-1 and TRBJ2-7; D unresolved. Between the trimmed V and J ends, which lost 1 base and 3 bases, there was a span of 7 bases. Germline CDR1 and CDR2: LGHDT and YNNKEL (reference sequence). The CDR3 consists of 13 residues. The DNA for the CDR3 is TGTGCCAGCAGCCAAGGTGTTAGCTACGAGCAGTACTTC. It encodes CASSQGVSYEQYF.

This clonotype was found many times. The chain uses TRBV7-9 and TRBJ2-7; D is possibly TRBD1 (6 bases). Trimming took 0 bases from V and 2 from J, leaving 14 bases between them. The CDR3 runs to 16 residues. Germline V gene lookup returns CDR1 SEHNR and CDR2 FQNEAQ (reference sequence). CDR3 sequence: CASSLAARGHPYEQYF. DNA for the CDR3: TGTGCCAGCAGCTTAGCGGCTCGGGGACACCCCTACGAGCAGTACTTC.

The chain recombines TRBV20-1 with TRBJ2-7, with D possibly matching TRBD1 (6 bases). The germline CDR1 and CDR2 sequences are DFQATT and SNEGSKA (reference sequence). This CDR3 comprises 14 residues. The V end was cut by 0 bases, the J end by 5 bases, with 14 bases between. CDR3 DNA: TGCAGTGCTAGAGATAAGGACAGTTTGGACGAGCAGTACTTC. Translation: CSARDKDSLDEQYF.

This clonotype occurred many times. The chain links TRBV28 to TRBJ2-1, with 7 bases aligning to TRBD1. Trimming cost V 5 bases and J 6 bases; bases outside gene matches: 4. CDR3 length: 13 residues. Germline V gene lookup returns CDR1 MDHEN and CDR2 SYDVKM. The CDR3 loop is CASSPQGINEQFF. For the CDR3, the DNA is TGTGCCAGCAGTCCACAGGGGATCAATGAGCAGTTCTTC.

Details on this clonotype: One junction end does not reproduce the germline sequence, and a read error may be involved. J is TRBJ2-5 and V is TRBV7-2; D not resolved. Germline CDR1 is SGHTA and CDR2 is FQGNSA. The CDR3 is 17 residues long. CDR3 sequence (DNA): TGTGCCAGCAACTTAGAGGCGGCCGGGTTGGCCGTAGAGACCCAGTACTTC. This encodes CASNLEAAGLAVETQYF.

Many counts were recorded for this clonotype. The chain combines TRBV12-3 or TRBV12-4 with TRBJ2-5, with TRBD2 matching over 7 bases. This CDR3 contains 15 residues. The V and J ends lost 3 bases and 1 base, in that order; junction bases with no gene match: 5. This CDR3 reads CASSFRGGSQETQYF. CDR3 bases: TGTGCCAGCAGTTTTCGGGGCGGGAGCCAAGAGACCCAGTACTTC.

This clonotype was observed at least ten times. This chain connects TRBV20-1 to TRBJ2-1; 7 bases are a match to TRBD2. In germline, CDR1 is DFQATT, CDR2 SNEGSKA (reference sequence). The CDR3 runs to 13 residues. J was trimmed by 2 bases and V by 5 bases; bases with no gene match: 3. The CDR3 region has the DNA TGCAGTGCTGGGAGCGGGACCTACAATGAGCAGTTCTTC. It codes for CSAGSGTYNEQFF.

This clonotype was picked up a small number of times. The V and J genes are TRBV5-1 and TRBJ2-2; D is unclear. This CDR3 region has 14 residues. Germline V CDR1 and CDR2: SGHRS, YFSETQ. Between the trimmed V and J ends, which lost 0 bases and 5 bases, there was a span of 8 bases. CDR3: CASSLAESTGELFF. The CDR3 region has the DNA TGCGCCAGCAGCTTGGCCGAGTCTACCGGGGAGCTGTTTTTT.

V usage is TRBV29-1 and J usage is TRBJ1-1; D gene ambiguous. The germline V gene has CDR1 SQVTM and CDR2 ANQGSEA. V lost 0 bases, J lost 5 bases, and 10 bases lay in between. This CDR3 has 13 residues. The CDR3 DNA sequence: TGCAGCGTTGAAGATCTTCCGGGTACTGAAGCTTTCTTT. Its translation: CSVEDLPGTEAFF.

This clonotype is a singleton in its sample. The chain couples TRBV2 to TRBJ2-7; D is possibly TRBD1 (6 bases). From germline, CDR1 is SNHLY and CDR2 FYNNEI. V was pared by 7 bases and J by 5 bases, with 18 bases between. The CDR3 has 14 amino acids. CDR3 residues: CASNQGQSLNEQYF. The CDR3 DNA follows: TGTGCCAGCAATCAGGGACAAAGCCTAAACGAGCAGTACTTC.

This sequence joins TRBV7-2 and TRBJ2-7, with TRBD1 matching 8 bases. CDR3 length equals 13 residues. The junction had 8 bases not matched to a gene; V was cut back by 6 bases and J by 7 bases. The germline CDR1 and CDR2 sequences are SGHTA and FQGNSA. The CDR3 region has the DNA TGTGCCAGCAGTAGGACAGGGCAAGGTGAGCAGTACTTC. Translating gives CASSRTGQGEQYF.

The gene calls are TRBV28 and TRBJ2-7; 10 bases fit TRBD1. Germline V CDR1 and CDR2: MDHEN, SYDVKM. The CDR3 is 14 residues long. V dropped 6 bases and J dropped 5; count of bases not matched to a gene: 7. CDR3: CASSSGTGVHEQYF. DNA of the CDR3: TGTGCCAGCAGCTCCGGGACAGGGGTCCACGAGCAGTACTTC.

This clonotype was detected ten times or more. This CDR3 is CAALQSNTGELFF. The DNA for the CDR3 is TGTGCCGCATTACAGTCGAACACCGGGGAGCTGTTTTTT. The rearrangement uses TRBV12-3 or TRBV12-4 and TRBJ2-2; no definite D call. CDR3 length equals 13 residues. V lost 11 bases to trimming and J lost 0 bases, with 10 bases between them.